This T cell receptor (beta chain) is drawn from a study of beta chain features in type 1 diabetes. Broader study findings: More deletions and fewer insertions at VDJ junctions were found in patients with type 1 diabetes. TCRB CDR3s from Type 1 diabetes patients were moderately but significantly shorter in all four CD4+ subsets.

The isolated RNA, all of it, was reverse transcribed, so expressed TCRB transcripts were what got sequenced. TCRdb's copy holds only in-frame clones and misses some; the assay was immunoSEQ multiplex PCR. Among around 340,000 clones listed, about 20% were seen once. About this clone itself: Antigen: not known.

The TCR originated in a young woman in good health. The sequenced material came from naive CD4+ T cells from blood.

CDR3 DNA sequence: TGTGCCAGCAGCACCTTCCCTGAACGGAGTAGGTATGGCTACACCTTC. Translating it yields CASSTFPERSRYGYTF. V usage is TRBV9 and J usage is TRBJ1-2, with D uncertain. Germline lookup yields CDR1 SGDLS and CDR2 YYNGEE. The CDR3 length is 16 residues. Trimming pared 4 bases from V and 5 bases from J, leaving 21 bases between.